Listed below are T cell receptor beta chains from one sample, sequenced in a study of human T cells and chemical hapten exposure. TCRdb reprocessed the RACE reads via MiXCR and lists one record per CDR3 protein. The sample yields 80,000 to 95,000 distinct CDR3 sequences, 9.6% seen once. Specimen: whole blood, collected in connection with sensitization to the hapten diphenylcyclopropenone (DPC). The receptors derive from a woman aged 40 to 50 with alopecia areata. Some clones in this sample may be carry-over from other donors' samples. Both conserved end residues are part of each CDR3. Each record gives: D gene, V gene, J gene, clone size, CDR3 protein, CDR3 DNA. A D gene is named only where the DNA matches it firmly. Size tells how often a clone was seen (once, few, many) or the class of an expanded clone, and some rows leave it out.

TRBD2	TRBV11-2	TRBJ2-1	NA	CASSRLAGGQGNEQFF	TGTGCCAGCAGCCGACTAGCGGGGGGGCAGGGGAATGAGCAGTTCTTC
TRBD1	TRBV15	TRBJ1-4	NA	CATSRDPGTGGEKLFF	TGTGCCACCAGCAGAGATCCCGGGACAGGGGGCGAAAAACTGTTTTTT
NA	TRBV4-1	TRBJ1-2	many	CASSLTKYWDYTF	TGCGCCAGCAGCCTAACCAAGTACTGGGACTACACCTTC
NA	TRBV7-2	TRBJ2-2	many	CASRLQVGELFF	TGTGCCAGCAGGCTACAGGTCGGGGAGCTGTTTTTT
NA	TRBV7-8	TRBJ1-5	NA	CASSFRGARGGNQPQHF	TGTGCCAGCAGCTTTAGGGGTGCCAGGGGAGGCAATCAGCCCCAGCATTTT
TRBD2	TRBV13	TRBJ2-7	NA	CASSLRLAGGYSYEQYF	TGTGCCAGCAGCTTACGACTAGCGGGGGGGTACTCCTACGAGCAGTACTTC
NA	TRBV6-6	TRBJ2-3	few	CASTRNPLSSTDTQYF	TGTGCCAGCACCAGGAATCCCCTCTCTAGCACAGATACGCAGTATTTT
TRBD2	TRBV11-3	TRBJ2-1	many	CASSQTSGANNEQFF	TGTGCCAGCAGCCAGACTAGCGGGGCAAACAATGAGCAGTTCTTC
TRBD1	TRBV11-3	TRBJ2-5	many	CASSPGQTDQETQYF	TGTGCCAGCAGCCCGGGACAGACAGACCAAGAGACCCAGTACTTC
NA	TRBV14	TRBJ1-2	NA	CASGRAGQRYGYTF	TGTGCCAGCGGCCGAGCCGGACAAAGATATGGCTACACCTTC
NA	TRBV29-1	TRBJ1-2	NA	CSVEDSGAGGYTF	TGCAGCGTTGAAGATTCAGGGGCCGGGGGCTACACCTTC
NA	TRBV12-3/TRBV12-4	TRBJ2-4	NA	CASSLGNIQYF	TGTGCCAGCAGTTTGGGGAACATTCAGTACTTC
NA	TRBV10-3	TRBJ2-1	many	CAISAPWSQGHNEQFF	TGTGCCATCAGTGCCCCCTGGAGCCAAGGACACAATGAGCAGTTCTTC
NA	TRBV6-5	TRBJ2-2	few	CASNSYRVEGTGELFF	TGTGCCAGCAACAGTTATAGAGTGGAGGGCACCGGGGAGCTGTTTTTT
TRBD1	TRBV20-1	TRBJ2-1	few	CSALGQNYNEQFF	TGCAGTGCTCTGGGACAGAACTACAATGAGCAGTTCTTC
NA	TRBV20-1	TRBJ2-1	few	CSASSPNEQFF	TGCAGTGCTTCCAGTCCCAATGAGCAGTTCTTC
TRBD2	TRBV7-6	TRBJ2-1	many	CASSLVAGDYNEQFF	TGTGCCAGCAGCTTAGTTGCGGGGGACTACAATGAGCAGTTCTTC
NA	TRBV12-3/TRBV12-4	TRBJ1-1	many	CASKPLLGGTPRTEAFF	TGTGCCAGCAAGCCCCTCCTCGGAGGGACGCCTCGCACTGAAGCTTTCTTT
TRBD1	TRBV11-2	TRBJ1-4	NA	CASSLGYRGTNEKLFF	TGTGCCAGCAGCTTAGGATACAGGGGGACTAATGAAAAACTGTTTTTT
NA	TRBV28	TRBJ1-3	NA	CASSLSAPDGTSGTNTIYF	TGTGCCAGCAGTTTATCCGCCCCAGACGGCACCAGTGGAACTAACACCATATATTTT
NA	TRBV5-1	TRBJ1-2	NA	CASSLGGRQAYGYTF	TGCGCCAGCAGCTTAGGTGGGAGACAGGCCTATGGCTACACCTTC
TRBD1	TRBV6-5	TRBJ1-1	few	CASSYSNGQERKLNTEAFF	TGTGCCAGCAGTTACTCGAACGGACAGGAGCGAAAGTTGAACACTGAAGCTTTCTTT
NA	TRBV7-7	TRBJ2-2	few	CASSYGQYTGELFF	TGTGCCAGCAGCTACGGGCAGTATACCGGGGAGCTGTTTTTT
NA	TRBV27	TRBJ1-1	many	CASSLYPGPPEAFF	TGTGCCAGCAGTTTATACCCCGGACCCCCTGAAGCTTTCTTT